This T cell receptor (beta chain) derives from a study of blood T cell repertoires in COVID-19. The method was immunoSEQ multiplex PCR; TCRdb's version includes in-frame clones alone and lacks a portion of them. The table shows under 500,000 clones, with 75% to 90% occurring only once. Looked up from germline, CDR1 is LGHNT and CDR2 is FRNRAP. This CDR3 spans 17 amino acids. The V gene lost 3 bases and the J gene lost 4 bases, with 18 bases spanning the gap. This clone showed up just a few times. Sequenced sample: PBMCs or T cells enriched from blood (not recorded which). The origin of this receptor is a man aged 25 to 40 who had recovered from COVID-19. The chain employs TRBV12-5 and TRBJ1-4, with a possible D match to TRBD1 (5 bases). The CDR3 coding sequence is TGTGCTAGTGGTTTTACCATTGTTCAGGGCGGTAATGAAAAACTGTTTTTT. Translation gives CASGFTIVQGGNEKLFF. Variable domain in full (rest from reference TRBV12-5 and TRBJ1-4): DARVTQTPRHKVTEMGQEVTMRCQPILGHNTVFWYRQTMMQGLELLAYFRNRAPLDDSGMPKDRFSAEMPDATLATLKIQPSEPRDSAVYFCASGFTIVQGGNEKLFFGSGTQLSVL.